The following is a T cell receptor beta chain sequence with its context. Germline V gene data show CDR1 as KGHSH and CDR2 as LQKENI. V was cut by 0 bases and J by 6 bases, with 11 bases left in between. CDR3 length equals 14 residues. PCR was performed a second time for about 6 to 11 cycles using a sample-barcoded 5' primer and a J-beta primer mix. TCRdb redid the calling of the 5' RACE reads with MiXCR, one entry per CDR3 protein. The repertoire includes under 700,000 distinct CDR3 sequences, nearly 25% of them detected once, and just over 8.5% sits in the top ten. This entry belongs to a study of blood T cells in healthy people across ages. These same records also appear under a second study, on T cells of mothers and their children.

The sample taken for sequencing was blood. V is TRBV18 and J is TRBJ1-2; D remains ambiguous. The clonotype was recovered from a boy between 10 and 17 years old in good health. CDR3 nucleotide sequence: TGTGCCAGCTCACCACCGATGGCTGGGGATGGCTACACCTTC. Translating it yields CASSPPMAGDGYTF.